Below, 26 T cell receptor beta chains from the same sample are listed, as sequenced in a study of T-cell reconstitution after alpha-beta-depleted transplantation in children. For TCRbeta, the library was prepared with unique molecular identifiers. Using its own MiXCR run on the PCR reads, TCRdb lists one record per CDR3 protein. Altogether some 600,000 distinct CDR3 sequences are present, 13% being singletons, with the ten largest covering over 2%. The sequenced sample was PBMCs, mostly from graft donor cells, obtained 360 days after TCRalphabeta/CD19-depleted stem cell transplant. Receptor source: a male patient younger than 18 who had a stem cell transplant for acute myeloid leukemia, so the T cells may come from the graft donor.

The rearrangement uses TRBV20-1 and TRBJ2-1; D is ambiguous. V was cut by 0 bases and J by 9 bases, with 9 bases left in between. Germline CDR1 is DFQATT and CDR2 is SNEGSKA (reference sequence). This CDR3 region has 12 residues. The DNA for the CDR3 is TGCAGTGCTAGAGACCTTAGAAGTGAGCAGTTCTTC. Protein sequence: CSARDLRSEQFF.

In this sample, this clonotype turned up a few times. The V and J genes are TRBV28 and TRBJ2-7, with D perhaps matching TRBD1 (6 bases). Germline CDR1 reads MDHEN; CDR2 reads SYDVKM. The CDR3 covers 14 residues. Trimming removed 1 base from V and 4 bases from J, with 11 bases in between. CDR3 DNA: TGTGCCAGCAGTTTATCTGGGACACGGTACGAGCAGTACTTC. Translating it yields CASSLSGTRYEQYF. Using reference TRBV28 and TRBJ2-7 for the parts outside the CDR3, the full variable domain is DVKVTQSSRYLVKRTGEKVFLECVQDMDHENMFWYRQDPGLGLRLIYFSYDVKMKEKGDIPEGYSVSREKKERFSLILESASTNQTSMYLCASSLSGTRYEQYFGPGTRLTVT.

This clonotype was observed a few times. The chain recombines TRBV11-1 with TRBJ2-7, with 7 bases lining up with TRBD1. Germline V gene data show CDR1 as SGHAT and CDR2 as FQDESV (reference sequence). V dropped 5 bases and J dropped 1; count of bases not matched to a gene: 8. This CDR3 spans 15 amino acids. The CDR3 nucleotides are TGTGCCAGCAGCCCGCGACAGGGCCCATCCTACGAGCAGTACTTC. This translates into CASSPRQGPSYEQYF.

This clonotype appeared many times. CDR3 bases: TGTGCCAGCAGTTCTAGCGGGAGGGTCTACAATGAGCAGTTCTTC. Translated: CASSSSGRVYNEQFF. This chain joins TRBV27 and TRBJ2-1; 12 nucleotides match TRBD2. The CDR3 loop spans 15 amino acids. Germline V CDR1 and CDR2: MNHEY, SMNVEV (reference sequence). V lost 4 bases to trimming and J lost 3 bases; unmatched junction nucleotides: 1.

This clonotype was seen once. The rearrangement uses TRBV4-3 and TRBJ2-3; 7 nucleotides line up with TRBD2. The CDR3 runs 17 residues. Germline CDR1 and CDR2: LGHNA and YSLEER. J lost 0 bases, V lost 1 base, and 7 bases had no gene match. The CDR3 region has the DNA TGCGCCAGCAGCCAAGTGGGACTATCGCAGAGCACAGATACGCAGTATTTT. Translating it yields CASSQVGLSQSTDTQYF.

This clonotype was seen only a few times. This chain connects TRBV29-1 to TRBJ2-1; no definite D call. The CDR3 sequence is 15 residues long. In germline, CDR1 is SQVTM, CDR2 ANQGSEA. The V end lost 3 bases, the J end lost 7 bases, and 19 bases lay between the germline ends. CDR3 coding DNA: TGCAGCGTTGATATCCCAGATACCTCTAGGAATGAGCAGTTCTTC. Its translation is CSVDIPDTSRNEQFF.

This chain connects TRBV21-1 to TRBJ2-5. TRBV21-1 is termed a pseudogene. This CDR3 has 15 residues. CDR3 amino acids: CASSSDFAEQETQYF. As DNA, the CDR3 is TGTGCCAGCAGCTCAGACTTCGCGGAGCAAGAGACCCAGTACTTC.

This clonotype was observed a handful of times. CDR3 sequence: CASPRLNRGENIQYF. DNA of the CDR3: TGTGCCAGTCCCCGACTTAACAGGGGGGAAAACATTCAGTACTTC. This chain uses TRBV7-3 with TRBJ2-4; 8 positions agree with TRBD1. The CDR3 spans 15 residues. The germline gives CDR1 SGHTA, CDR2 FQGTGA. J was trimmed by 5 bases and V by 9 bases; bases with no gene match: 12.

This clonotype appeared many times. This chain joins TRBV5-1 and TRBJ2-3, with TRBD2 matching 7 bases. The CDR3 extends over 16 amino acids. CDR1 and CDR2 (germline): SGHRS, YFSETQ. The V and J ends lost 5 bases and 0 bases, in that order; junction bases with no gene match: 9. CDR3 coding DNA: TGCGCCAGCAGATCGGAACTAGCGACTAGCACAGATACGCAGTATTTT. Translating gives CASRSELATSTDTQYF.

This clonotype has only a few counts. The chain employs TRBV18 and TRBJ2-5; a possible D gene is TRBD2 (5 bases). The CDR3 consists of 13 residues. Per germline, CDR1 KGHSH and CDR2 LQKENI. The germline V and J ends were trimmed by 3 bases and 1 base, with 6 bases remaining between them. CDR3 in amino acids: CASSPRVQETQYF. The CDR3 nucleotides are TGTGCCAGCTCACCGAGGGTCCAAGAGACCCAGTACTTC.

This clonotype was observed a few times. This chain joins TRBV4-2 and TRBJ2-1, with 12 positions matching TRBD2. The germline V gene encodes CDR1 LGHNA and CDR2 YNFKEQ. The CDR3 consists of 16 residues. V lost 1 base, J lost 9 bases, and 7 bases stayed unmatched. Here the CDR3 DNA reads TGTGCCAGCAGCCAAGCCCTAGCGGGAGGGCAGGGTGAGCAGTTCTTC. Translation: CASSQALAGGQGEQFF.

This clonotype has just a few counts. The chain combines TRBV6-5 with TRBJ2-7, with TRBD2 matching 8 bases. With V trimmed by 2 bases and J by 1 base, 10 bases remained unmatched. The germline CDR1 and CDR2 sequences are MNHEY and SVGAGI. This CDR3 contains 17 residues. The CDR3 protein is CASSYGTAGESSYEQYF. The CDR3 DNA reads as TGTGCCAGCAGTTACGGTACAGCGGGAGAGTCGTCCTACGAGCAGTACTTC.

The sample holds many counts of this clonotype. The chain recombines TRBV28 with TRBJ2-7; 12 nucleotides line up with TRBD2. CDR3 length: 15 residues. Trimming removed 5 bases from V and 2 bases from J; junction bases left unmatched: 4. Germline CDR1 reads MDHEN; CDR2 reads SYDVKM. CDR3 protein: CASSLLAGGAYEQYF. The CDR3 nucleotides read TGTGCCAGCAGTCTTCTAGCGGGAGGGGCCTACGAGCAGTACTTC.

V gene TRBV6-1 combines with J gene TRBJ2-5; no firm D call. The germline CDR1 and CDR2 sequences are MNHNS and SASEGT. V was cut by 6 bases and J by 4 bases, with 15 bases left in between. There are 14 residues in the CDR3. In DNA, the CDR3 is TGTGCCAGCAGGCTACAGACCCTAAGAGAGACCCAGTACTTC. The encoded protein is CASRLQTLRETQYF.

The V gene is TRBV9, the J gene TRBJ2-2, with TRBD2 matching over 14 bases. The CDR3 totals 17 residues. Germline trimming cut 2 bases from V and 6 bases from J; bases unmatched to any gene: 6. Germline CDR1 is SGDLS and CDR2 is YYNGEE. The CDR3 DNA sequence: TGTGCCAGCAGCGTCGGGACTAGCGGGAGTCCTGCCGGGGAGCTGTTTTTT. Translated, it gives CASSVGTSGSPAGELFF.

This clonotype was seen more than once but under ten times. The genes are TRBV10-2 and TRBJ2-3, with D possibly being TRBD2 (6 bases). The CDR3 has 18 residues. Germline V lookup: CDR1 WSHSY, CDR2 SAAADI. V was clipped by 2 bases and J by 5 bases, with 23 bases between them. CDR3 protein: CASSEPVVSGPSVDTQYF. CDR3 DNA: TGCGCCAGCAGTGAGCCTGTTGTTAGCGGCCCATCGGTAGATACGCAGTATTTT.

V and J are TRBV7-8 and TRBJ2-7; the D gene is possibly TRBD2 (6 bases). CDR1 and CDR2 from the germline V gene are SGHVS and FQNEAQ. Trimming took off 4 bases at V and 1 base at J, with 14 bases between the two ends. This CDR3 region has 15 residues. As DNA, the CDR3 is TGTGCCAGCAGCTCGCGACTAGGACATTCCTACGAGCAGTACTTC. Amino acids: CASSSRLGHSYEQYF.

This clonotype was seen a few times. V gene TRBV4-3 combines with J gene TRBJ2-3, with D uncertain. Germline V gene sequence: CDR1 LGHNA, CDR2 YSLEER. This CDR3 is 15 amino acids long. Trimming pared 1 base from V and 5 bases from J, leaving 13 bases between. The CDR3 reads CASSQGLTWGDTQYF. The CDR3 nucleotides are TGCGCCAGCAGCCAAGGCCTTACTTGGGGAGATACGCAGTATTTT.

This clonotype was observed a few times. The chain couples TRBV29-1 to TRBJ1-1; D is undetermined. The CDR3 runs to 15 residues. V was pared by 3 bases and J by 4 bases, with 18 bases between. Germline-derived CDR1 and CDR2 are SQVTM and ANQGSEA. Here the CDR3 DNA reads TGCAGCGTTGAGTCCCCTAAGGGAGTGGGCACTGAAGCTTTCTTT. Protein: CSVESPKGVGTEAFF.

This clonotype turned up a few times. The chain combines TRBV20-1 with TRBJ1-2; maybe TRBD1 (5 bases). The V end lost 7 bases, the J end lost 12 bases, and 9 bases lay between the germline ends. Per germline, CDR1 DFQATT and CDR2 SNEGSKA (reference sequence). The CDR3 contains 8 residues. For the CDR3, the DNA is TGCAGTGGGGGGAGGGACACCTTC. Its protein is CSGGRDTF.

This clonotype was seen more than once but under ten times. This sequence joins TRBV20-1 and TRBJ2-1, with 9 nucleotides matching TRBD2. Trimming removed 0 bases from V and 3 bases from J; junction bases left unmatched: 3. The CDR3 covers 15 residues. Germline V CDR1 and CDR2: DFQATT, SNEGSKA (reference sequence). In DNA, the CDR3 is TGCAGTGCTAGAGATCTACTAGCGGGCTACAATGAGCAGTTCTTC. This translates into CSARDLLAGYNEQFF.

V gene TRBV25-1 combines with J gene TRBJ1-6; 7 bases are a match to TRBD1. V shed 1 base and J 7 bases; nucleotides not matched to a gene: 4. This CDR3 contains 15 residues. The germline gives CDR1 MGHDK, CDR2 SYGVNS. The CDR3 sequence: CASSELLQGNSPLHF. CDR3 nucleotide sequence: TGTGCCAGCAGTGAATTGTTACAGGGGAATTCACCCCTCCACTTT.

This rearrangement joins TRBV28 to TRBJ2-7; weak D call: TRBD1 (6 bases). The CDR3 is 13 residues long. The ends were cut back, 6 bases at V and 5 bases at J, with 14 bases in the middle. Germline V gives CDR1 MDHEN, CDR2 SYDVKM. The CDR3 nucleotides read TGTGCCAGCAGGGCACAGGGCATCGACGAGCAGTACTTC. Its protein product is CASRAQGIDEQYF.

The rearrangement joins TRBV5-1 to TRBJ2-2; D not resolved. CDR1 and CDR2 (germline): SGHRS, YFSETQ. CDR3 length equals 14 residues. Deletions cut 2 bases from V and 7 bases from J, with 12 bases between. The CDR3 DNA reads TGCGCCAGCAGCTTAACCGTCGTGCTCGGGGAGCTGTTTTTT. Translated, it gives CASSLTVVLGELFF.

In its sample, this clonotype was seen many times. The CDR3 sequence is CASSLLGRDIPYEQYF. CDR3 coding DNA: TGTGCCAGCAGTTTATTAGGACGGGATATTCCCTACGAGCAGTACTTC. The V and J genes are TRBV28 and TRBJ2-7; the D gene is possibly TRBD2 (5 bases). Germline CDR1 reads MDHEN; CDR2 reads SYDVKM. The V end was cut by 1 base, the J end by 2 bases, with 15 bases between. This CDR3 is 16 amino acids long.

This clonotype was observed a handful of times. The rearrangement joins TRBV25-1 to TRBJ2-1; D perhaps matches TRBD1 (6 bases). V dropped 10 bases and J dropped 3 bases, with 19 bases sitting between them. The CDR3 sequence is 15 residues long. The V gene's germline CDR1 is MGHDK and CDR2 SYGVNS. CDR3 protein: CATSGQSLFYNEQFF. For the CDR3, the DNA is TGTGCCACCTCGGGACAATCCCTCTTCTACAATGAGCAGTTCTTC.